These 17 T cell receptor beta chains were sequenced from one sample in a study of regulatory T cells in long-lasting Graves disease (dated by TCRdb to about 2021). Libraries were prepared through multiplex PCR. Sequencing used an Illumina HiSeq 4000. CDR3 regions were amplified by Arm-PCR with iRepertoire HTBI primers to construct TCR beta libraries. TCRdb handled the public reads itself, with Q25 trimming in fastp and clone calling in MiXCR, and kept productive beta chains. Each CDR3 protein gets just one entry, which takes the most common genes and DNA from the rows behind it. The sample has fewer than 350,000 distinct CDR3 sequences on record, 15% to 20% of them singletons. Of the sample, 38% is held by the ten largest clones. Read against the paper, the sample's time point label means: newly diagnosed GD, antithyroid drugs for less than 3 months. For both TCR sequencing and RNA sequencing, RNA was extracted from PBMCs using TRIzol.

The sequencing used peripheral blood mononuclear cells (PBMCs), collected at new diagnosis, from a patient treated with antithyroid drugs. The receptor source for this set is a female donor with Graves disease.

This clonotype was seen many times. The chain uses TRBV6-5 and TRBJ1-1; perhaps TRBD1 as D (6 bases). Between the trimmed V and J ends, which lost 0 bases and 7 bases, there was a span of 12 bases. The V gene's germline CDR1 is MNHEY and CDR2 SVGAGI. This CDR3 region has 14 residues. This chain's CDR3 is CASSYSQGFGEAFF. The CDR3 DNA reads TGTGCCAGCAGTTACTCACAGGGCTTCGGTGAAGCTTTCTTT.

This clonotype was found many times. The V gene is TRBV12-3 or TRBV12-4, the J gene TRBJ2-4; D is perhaps TRBD2 (7 bases). The CDR3 extends over 16 amino acids. Trimming shortened V by 1 base and J by 8 bases, and 18 bases separated the two germline ends. The CDR3 loop is CASSLGQGPRGDIQYF. The CDR3 DNA follows: TGTGCCAGCAGTTTAGGGCAGGGGCCACGGGGGGACATTCAGTACTTC.

This clonotype was picked up a small number of times. The chain links TRBV5-5 to TRBJ2-1, with D maybe TRBD2 (5 bases). Trimming left V 1 base short and J 6 bases short, with 8 bases between. The CDR3 extends over 13 amino acids. Per the germline V gene, CDR1 is SGHKS and CDR2 is YYEKEE (reference sequence). The CDR3 DNA sequence: TGTGCCAGCAGCTTGCCCGGACTCAATGAGCAGTTCTTC. It translates to CASSLPGLNEQFF.

Many counts were recorded for this clonotype. J is TRBJ2-5 and V is TRBV12-3 or TRBV12-4; no clear D gene. The CDR3 consists of 13 residues. Trimming pared 0 bases from V and 5 bases from J, leaving 7 bases between. The CDR3 DNA reads as TGTGCCAGCAGTTTAGCGATTATTGAGACCCAGTACTTC. Translating gives CASSLAIIETQYF.

This clonotype has ten or more counts. The chain uses TRBV7-3 and TRBJ2-1; 8 bases match TRBD2. The germline CDR1 and CDR2 sequences are SGHTA and FQGTGA. This CDR3 spans 15 amino acids. Losses at the gene ends were 4 bases for V and 4 bases for J; bases not matched to a gene: 6. CDR3 sequence reads: CASSSSAGEYNEQFF. The DNA of the CDR3 is TGTGCCAGCAGCTCCTCAGCGGGAGAATACAATGAGCAGTTCTTC. Full variable domain (outside the CDR3, taken from reference TRBV7-3 and TRBJ2-1): GAGVSQTPSNKVTEKGKYVELRCDPISGHTALYWYRQSLGQGPEFLIYFQGTGAADDSGLPNDRFFAVRPEGSVSTLKIQRTERGDSAVYLCASSSSAGEYNEQFFGPGTRLTVL.

There are a few counts of this clonotype. V usage is TRBV7-8 and J usage is TRBJ2-2; D gene ambiguous. CDR3 length: 15 amino acids. Per germline, CDR1 SGHVS and CDR2 FQNEAQ. Deletions cut 5 bases from V and 2 bases from J, with 12 bases between. The CDR3, as DNA: TGTGCCAGCAGCCTAAATCCCCGAAACACCGGGGAGCTGTTTTTT. Its protein product is CASSLNPRNTGELFF.

This clonotype has a handful of counts. One end of the junction is discordant with germline, which a read error may explain. The chain joins TRBV28 to TRBJ2-5, with 11 bases identical to TRBD2. The CDR3 is made up of 16 amino acids. Germline assignment: CDR1 MDHEN and CDR2 SYDVKM. CDR3 protein: CASSKGLAGGQETRYF. The CDR3 bases are TGTGCCAGCAGTAAAGGTTTAGCGGGAGGGCAAGAGACCCGGTACTTC.

This clonotype was seen more than once but under ten times. The chain joins TRBV5-1 to TRBJ2-3; 7 bases fit TRBD2. V shed 4 bases and J 0 bases; nucleotides not matched to a gene: 8. The CDR3 is made up of 16 amino acids. Germline V lookup: CDR1 SGHRS, CDR2 YFSETQ. The CDR3 protein is CASSLSGLSSTDTQYF. CDR3 sequence (DNA): TGCGCCAGCAGCCTTAGCGGGCTCTCTAGCACAGATACGCAGTATTTT.

This clonotype has at least ten counts. CDR3: CASSQGKANNYGYTF. CDR3 DNA: TGTGCCAGCAGCCAGGGCAAGGCGAATAACTATGGCTACACCTTC. This chain connects TRBV12-3 or TRBV12-4 to TRBJ1-2; TRBD1 is a possible D gene (5 bases). The CDR3 consists of 15 residues. V was pared by 6 bases and J by 1 base, with 15 bases between.

This clonotype was observed at least ten times. J is TRBJ2-7 and V is TRBV14; D not certain. Germline CDR1 reads SGHDN; CDR2 reads FVKESK. The CDR3 length is 13 residues. The V end was cut by 2 bases, the J end by 2 bases, with 7 bases between. CDR3 loop: CASSQHGTYEQYF. The CDR3 coding sequence is TGTGCCAGCAGCCAACACGGCACCTACGAGCAGTACTTC.

This clonotype was observed many times. The V call is TRBV2, the J call TRBJ2-1; 7 bases fit TRBD2. Trimming removed 7 bases from V and 7 bases from J; junction bases left unmatched: 7. Germline V gene sequence: CDR1 SNHLY, CDR2 FYNNEI. This CDR3 region has 13 residues. The CDR3 nucleotides are TGTGCCAGCATCCCCCACGGGGGGAATGAGCAGTTCTTC. It codes for CASIPHGGNEQFF.

The chain links TRBV19 to TRBJ1-1, with 10 bases matching TRBD1. The CDR3 has 13 amino acids. V trimming: 7 bases; J trimming: 11 bases; junction bases outside the gene matches: 10. The V gene's germline CDR1 is LNHDA and CDR2 SQIVND (reference sequence). Here the CDR3 DNA reads TGTGCCAGTATGATAGACAGGGGGCGCGGGGCTTTCTTT. Translating it yields CASMIDRGRGAFF.

This clonotype was recorded many times. The V call is TRBV6-2 or TRBV6-3, the J call TRBJ2-5; the match to TRBD1 covers 7 bases. This CDR3 has 14 residues. V was clipped by 7 bases and J by 4 bases; unmatched bases: 9. CDR1 and CDR2 (germline): MNHEY, SVGEGT. This chain's CDR3 is CASTPGHRGETQYF. The CDR3, as DNA: TGTGCCAGCACTCCGGGACACAGGGGAGAGACCCAGTACTTC.

This sequence joins TRBV10-3 and TRBJ2-7; 7 bases are a match to TRBD2. Germline CDR1 is ENHRY and CDR2 is SYGVKD. The CDR3 runs to 13 residues. The CDR3 region is CAHREDDSLVQYF. The CDR3, as DNA: TGTGCACATCGGGAGGATGATTCATTGGTGCAGTACTTC.

This clonotype was detected ten times or more. The V and J genes are TRBV7-8 and TRBJ2-2, with TRBD1 as a possible D gene (6 bases). Germline V CDR1 and CDR2: SGHVS, FQNEAQ. V shed 4 bases and J shed 4 bases, with 22 bases lying between them. The CDR3 spans 18 residues. The DNA of the CDR3 is TGTGCCAGCAGCTCCCCACCGCTGGGGGCAACGGTCACCGGGGAGCTGTTTTTT. Its protein product is CASSSPPLGATVTGELFF.

This clonotype was picked up many times. The chain carries TRBV2 and TRBJ1-6, with TRBD1 as a possible D gene (5 bases). The V gene lost 7 bases and the J gene lost 7 bases, with 14 bases spanning the gap. This CDR3 is built from 14 residues. CDR1 SNHLY and CDR2 FYNNEI come from the germline V gene. The chain's CDR3 is CASKGEIGNSPLHF. CDR3 nucleotides: TGTGCCAGCAAAGGGGAGATAGGGAATTCACCCCTCCACTTT.

This clonotype came up many times. The rearrangement links TRBV18 to TRBJ2-7; 8 bases match TRBD2. V was pared by 2 bases and J by 0 bases, with 0 bases of the junction left unmatched. The CDR3 totals 14 residues. Looked up from germline, CDR1 is KGHSH and CDR2 is LQKENI. CDR3 in DNA: TGTGCCAGCTCACCAAGCGGGAGCTCCTACGAGCAGTACTTC. Amino acid sequence: CASSPSGSSYEQYF.